This TCR beta chain was profiled in a study of shared clonotypes between healthy human individuals. Overall study results and limits: The small donor group covered limited genetic and exposure diversity. Rarefaction demonstrated incomplete sorted-subset sequencing despite large depth.

Turning to this clone: What it binds is unknown.

The assay was run at deep level. TCRdb's copy holds only in-frame clones and misses some; the assay was immunoSEQ multiplex PCR. The table lists about 380,000 clones, roughly 96% of them singletons. Healthy adults negative for HIV, lacking recent acute infections or vaccinations, served as donors. V lost 3 bases and J lost 6, with 11 bases in between. Germline CDR1 reads SQVTM; CDR2 reads ANQGSEA. CDR3 size: 12 residues. The TCR was taken from a man aged 25-40 years in good health. The sample was memory CD8+ T cells sorted from blood. Described subset: CD45RO+ cells pooled with CCR7-negative TemRA cells. This chain joins TRBV29-1 and TRBJ1-1; TRBD1 might be the D (5 bases). The CDR3 spells CSVERGSAEAFF. CDR3 DNA sequence: TGCAGCGTTGAGCGGGGGAGCGCTGAAGCTTTCTTT.